This entry lists 5 T cell receptor beta chains sequenced from one sample in a study of blood T cells in healthy people across ages. With a J-beta primer mix and a sample-barcoded 5' primer, a second PCR ran roughly 7 to 11 cycles. TCRdb ran MiXCR on the 5' RACE reads and lists one entry per CDR3 protein. The table has 450,000 to 600,000 distinct CDR3 sequences, about a quarter seen once; the top ten hold approximately 3.7%. The sample was also linked to a second study, of T cells of mothers and their children.

The sample consisted of blood. The receptors come from a boy younger than 10 in good health.

V is TRBV20-1 and J is TRBJ2-7; D assignment may be TRBD1 or TRBD2 (6 bases each). V was cut by 8 bases and J by 2 bases, with 16 bases left in between. From germline, CDR1 is DFQATT and CDR2 SNEGSKA (reference sequence). The CDR3 covers 13 residues. The CDR3, as DNA: TGCAGTTCCAAGGTGGGGGGCCCCTACGAGCAGTACTTC. It is translated as CSSKVGGPYEQYF.

This clonotype was seen only a few times. The rearrangement joins TRBV6-2 or TRBV6-3 to TRBJ2-2, with D hard to call. V gave up 2 bases and J gave up 6 bases, with 7 bases separating them. Looked up from germline, CDR1 is MNHEY and CDR2 is SVGEGT. The CDR3 runs 13 residues. The DNA for the CDR3 is TGTGCCAGCAGTTACGTAGCCGCCGGGGAGCTGTTTTTT. As protein: CASSYVAAGELFF.

The chain has TRBV15 and TRBJ2-2; D is possibly TRBD1 (7 bases). The CDR3 spans 15 residues. Deletions cut 5 bases from V and 4 bases from J, with 14 bases between. The germline CDR1 and CDR2 sequences are LNHNV and YYDKDF (reference sequence). The CDR3: CATSPQGGSTGELFF. CDR3 nucleotide sequence: TGTGCCACCAGCCCCCAGGGGGGAAGCACCGGGGAGCTGTTTTTT.

This rearrangement joins TRBV4-3 to TRBJ2-6; D unresolved. The CDR3 is 17 residues long. Germline assignment: CDR1 LGHNA and CDR2 YSLEER. Trimming removed 4 bases from V and 0 bases from J, with 13 bases in between. The CDR3 loop is CASSREYTVSGANVLTF. The CDR3 DNA reads TGCGCCAGCAGCCGAGAATACACAGTCTCTGGGGCCAACGTCCTGACTTTC.

CDR3 residues: CASSSVGGGTQYF. The CDR3 DNA sequence: TGTGCCAGCAGCTCCGTTGGAGGGGGGACCCAGTACTTC. The chain uses TRBV11-2 and TRBJ2-5, with D perhaps assigned TRBD1 or TRBD2 (6 bases each). V was trimmed by 4 bases and J by 7 bases, leaving 13 bases between them. Looked up from germline, CDR1 is SGHAT and CDR2 is FQNNGV. The CDR3 loop spans 13 amino acids.